Described below is a single T cell receptor beta chain sequence and its context. It has no known antigen specificity. Base qualities were left out, and no much larger clone turns up one base away. Peripheral blood CD8+ and CD4+ T cells from healthy donors, Susac syndrome patients and multiple sclerosis patients were profiled by high-throughput TCR beta sequencing. Treatment-naive patients with stable or active relapsing-remitting disease fulfilling revised McDonald criteria were used as multiple sclerosis controls. Bulk CD8+ and CD4+ T cells were purified magnetically by negative isolation, whereas CD8+ TEMRA cells were enriched by FACS. Blood was collected in EDTA tubes and processed within 24 hours, with PBMCs isolated through density gradient centrifugation. PBMCs destined for TCR sequencing were cryopreserved in liquid nitrogen and later thawed in a 37 °C water bath. A purity of at least 90% was achieved for sorted or isolated CD4+, CD8+ and CD8+ TEMRA cells.

This record comes from a study of CD8 T cells in Susac syndrome (dated by TCRdb to about 2019). The study in broad terms: The study used repertoire sequencing to test whether antigen drove CD8+ T cell activation and differentiation in Susac syndrome. The study compared CD8+ T cell repertoire clonality among 12 healthy donors, 14 Susac syndrome patients and 15 multiple sclerosis patients.

The germline V gene (reference sequence) supplies CDR1 SGHKS and CDR2 YYEKEE. V is cut by 4 bases and J by 5 bases, and the space between the germline ends is 22 bases. The CDR3 runs 17 amino acids, cysteine and phenylalanine included. Only CDR3 DNA remains: 51 bases, in frame from the first base. RNA was extracted with the RNeasy kit and 0.5 to 1 ug was reverse transcribed using random hexamers. The immunoSEQ multiplex PCR assay, which covers 54 Vbeta and 13 Jbeta segments, was used to amplify TCR beta CDR3 regions. To correct PCR amplification bias, a synthetic template baseline was used for both primer optimization and computational correction. From the authors' description of their analysis: Reads were annotated to V, D and J genes per IMGT and analyzed with immunoSEQ Analyzer, keeping only productive sequences. Clonality was computed as one minus Shannon entropy normalized by log2 of the number of productive unique sequences. For each patient and control, public and private clones were evaluated among the 100 most prevalent clones. Clones were defined as Susac-specific when absent from the healthy and MS cohorts, from some 1,100 published viral clones and from other ImmuneACCESS disease sequences. TCRdb reprocessed the public reads (quality trimming at Q25 with fastp, clone calling with MiXCR) and kept in-frame beta chains. Entries are consolidated by CDR3 protein sequence, retaining the most common genes and DNA. For this entry, the V and J calls and clone size follow TCRdb and not the study's own pipeline. The table for this sample lists 250,000 to 300,000 distinct CDR3 sequences; more than 75% of them were counted only once. The ten largest make up 0.11% of the sample.

The research as a whole found: The TCR sequencing and HLA analysis was acknowledged to have included a relatively small number of individuals.

This receptor was taken from a human donor with multiple sclerosis. Input material: CD8+ T cells from PBMCs. The rearrangement joined TRBV5-5 to TRBJ2-1; a tentative D match to TRBD2 spans 5 bases. The DNA sequence is given as TGTGCCAGCAGCCGACTACAAGGTCCACGAGAAGACAATGAGCAGTTCTTC. This codes for CASSRLQGPREDNEQFF.